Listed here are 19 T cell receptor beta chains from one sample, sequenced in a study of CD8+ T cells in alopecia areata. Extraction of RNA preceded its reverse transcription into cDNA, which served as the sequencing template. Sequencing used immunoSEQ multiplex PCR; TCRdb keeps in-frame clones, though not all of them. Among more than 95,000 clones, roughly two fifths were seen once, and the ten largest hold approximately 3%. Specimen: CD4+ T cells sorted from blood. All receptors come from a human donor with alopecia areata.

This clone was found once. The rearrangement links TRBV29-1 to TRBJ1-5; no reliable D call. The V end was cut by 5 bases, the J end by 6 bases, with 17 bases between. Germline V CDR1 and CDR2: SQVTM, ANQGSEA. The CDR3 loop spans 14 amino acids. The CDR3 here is CSVSSSREGQPQHF. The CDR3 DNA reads TGCAGCGTTTCCTCGAGTAGGGAAGGTCAGCCCCAGCATTTT.

CDR3 nucleotides: TGCGCCAGCAGCTTGGCCGGACAGCAAGAGACCCAGTACTTC. The encoded protein is CASSLAGQQETQYF. The chain couples TRBV5-1 to TRBJ2-5; possibly TRBD1 for D (6 bases). The CDR3 has 14 residues. V was pared by 0 bases and J by 2 bases, with 8 bases between. Germline V gene lookup returns CDR1 SGHRS and CDR2 YFSETQ.

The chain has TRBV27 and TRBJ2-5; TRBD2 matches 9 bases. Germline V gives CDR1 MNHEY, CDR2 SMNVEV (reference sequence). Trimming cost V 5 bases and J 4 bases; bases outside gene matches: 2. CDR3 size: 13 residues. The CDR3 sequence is CASSLAGTETQYF. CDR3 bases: TGTGCCAGCAGTCTAGCGGGAACAGAGACCCAGTACTTC.

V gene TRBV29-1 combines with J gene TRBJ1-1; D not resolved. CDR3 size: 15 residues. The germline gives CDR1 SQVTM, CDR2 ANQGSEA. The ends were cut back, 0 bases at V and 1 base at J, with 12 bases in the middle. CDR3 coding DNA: TGCAGCGTTGAAGATCAGGAAGGCGGGAACACTGAAGCTTTCTTT. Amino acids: CSVEDQEGGNTEAFF.

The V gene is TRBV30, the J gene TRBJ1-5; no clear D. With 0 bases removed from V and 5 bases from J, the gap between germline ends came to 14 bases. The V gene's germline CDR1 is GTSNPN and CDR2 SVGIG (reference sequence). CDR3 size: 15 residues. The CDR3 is CAWSVSGPLHQPQHF. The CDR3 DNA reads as TGTGCCTGGAGTGTAAGCGGGCCGCTCCATCAGCCCCAGCATTTT. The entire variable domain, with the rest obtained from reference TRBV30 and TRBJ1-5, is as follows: SQTIHQWPATLVQPVGSPLSLECTVEGTSNPNLYWYRQAAGRGLQLLFYSVGIGQISSEVPQNLSASRPQDRQFILSSKKLLLSDSGFYLCAWSVSGPLHQPQHFGDGTRLSIL.

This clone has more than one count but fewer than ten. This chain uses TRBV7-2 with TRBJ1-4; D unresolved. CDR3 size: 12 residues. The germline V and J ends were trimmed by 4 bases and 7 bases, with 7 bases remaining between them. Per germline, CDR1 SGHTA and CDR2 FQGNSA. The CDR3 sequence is CASSSRREKLFF. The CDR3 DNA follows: TGTGCCAGCAGCTCCCGCCGTGAAAAACTGTTTTTT. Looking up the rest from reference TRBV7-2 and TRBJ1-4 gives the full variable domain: GAGVSQSPSNKVTEKGKDVELRCDPISGHTALYWYRQSLGQGLEFLIYFQGNSAPDKSGLPSDRFSAERTGGSVSTLTIQRTQQEDSAVYLCASSSRREKLFFGSGTQLSVL.

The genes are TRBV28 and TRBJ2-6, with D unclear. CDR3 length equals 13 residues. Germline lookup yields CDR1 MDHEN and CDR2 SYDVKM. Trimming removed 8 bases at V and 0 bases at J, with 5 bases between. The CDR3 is CASGASGANVLTF. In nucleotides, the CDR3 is TGTGCCAGCGGAGCCTCTGGGGCCAACGTCCTGACTTTC. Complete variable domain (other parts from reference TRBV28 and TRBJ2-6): DVKVTQSSRYLVKRTGEKVFLECVQDMDHENMFWYRQDPGLGLRLIYFSYDVKMKEKGDIPEGYSVSREKKERFSLILESASTNQTSMYLCASGASGANVLTFGAGSRLTVL.

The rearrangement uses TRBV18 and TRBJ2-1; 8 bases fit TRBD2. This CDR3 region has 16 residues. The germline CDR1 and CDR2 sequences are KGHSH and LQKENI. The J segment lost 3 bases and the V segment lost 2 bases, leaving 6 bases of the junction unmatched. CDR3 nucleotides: TGTGCCAGCTCACCAATAGCGGGAACTGACTACAATGAGCAGTTCTTC. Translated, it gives CASSPIAGTDYNEQFF.

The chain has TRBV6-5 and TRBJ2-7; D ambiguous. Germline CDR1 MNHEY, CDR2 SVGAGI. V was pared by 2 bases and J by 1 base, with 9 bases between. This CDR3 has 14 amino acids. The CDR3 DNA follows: TGTGCCAGCAGTTACAGAGGACGGTCCTACGAGCAGTACTTC. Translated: CASSYRGRSYEQYF.

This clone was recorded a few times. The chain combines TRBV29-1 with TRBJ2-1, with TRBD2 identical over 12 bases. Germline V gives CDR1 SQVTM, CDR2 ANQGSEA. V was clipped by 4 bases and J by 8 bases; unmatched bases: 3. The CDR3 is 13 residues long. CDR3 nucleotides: TGCAGCGTTGGTCTAGCGGGGGGGCATGAGCAGTTCTTC. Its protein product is CSVGLAGGHEQFF.

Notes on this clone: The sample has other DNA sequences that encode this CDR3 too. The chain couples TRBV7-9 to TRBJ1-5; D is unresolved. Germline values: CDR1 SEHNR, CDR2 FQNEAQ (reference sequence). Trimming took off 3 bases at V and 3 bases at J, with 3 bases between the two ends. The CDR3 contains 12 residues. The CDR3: CASSFSNQPQHF. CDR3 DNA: TGTGCCAGCAGCTTTTCCAATCAGCCCCAGCATTTT. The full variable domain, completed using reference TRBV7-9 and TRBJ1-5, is DTGVSQNPRHKITKRGQNVTFRCDPISEHNRLYWYRQTLGQGPEFLTYFQNEAQLEKSRLLSDRFSAERPKGSFSTLEIQRTEQGDSAMYLCASSFSNQPQHFGDGTRLSIL.

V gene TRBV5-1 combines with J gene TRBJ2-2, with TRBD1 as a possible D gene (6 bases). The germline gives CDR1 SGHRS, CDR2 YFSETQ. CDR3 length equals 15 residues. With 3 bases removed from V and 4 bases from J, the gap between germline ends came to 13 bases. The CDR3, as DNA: TGCGCCAGCAGCTATTTGGACAGCACCACCGGGGAGCTGTTTTTT. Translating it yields CASSYLDSTTGELFF.

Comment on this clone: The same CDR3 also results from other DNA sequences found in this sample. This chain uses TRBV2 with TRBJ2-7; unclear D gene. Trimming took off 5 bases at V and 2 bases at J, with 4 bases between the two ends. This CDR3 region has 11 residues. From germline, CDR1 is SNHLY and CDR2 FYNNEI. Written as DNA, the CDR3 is TGTGCCAGCAGTTATACCTACGAGCAGTACTTC. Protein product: CASSYTYEQYF.

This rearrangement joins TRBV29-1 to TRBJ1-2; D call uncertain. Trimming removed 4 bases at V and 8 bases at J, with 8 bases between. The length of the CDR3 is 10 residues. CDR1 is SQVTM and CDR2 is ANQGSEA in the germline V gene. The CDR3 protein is CSVASPGYTF. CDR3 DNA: TGCAGCGTTGCCAGCCCGGGCTACACCTTC.

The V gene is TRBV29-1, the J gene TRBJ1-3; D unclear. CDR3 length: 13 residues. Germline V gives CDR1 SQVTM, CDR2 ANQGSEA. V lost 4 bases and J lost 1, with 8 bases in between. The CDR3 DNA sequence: TGCAGCGTTGTTTTGGGATCTGGAAACACCATATATTTT. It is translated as CSVVLGSGNTIYF.

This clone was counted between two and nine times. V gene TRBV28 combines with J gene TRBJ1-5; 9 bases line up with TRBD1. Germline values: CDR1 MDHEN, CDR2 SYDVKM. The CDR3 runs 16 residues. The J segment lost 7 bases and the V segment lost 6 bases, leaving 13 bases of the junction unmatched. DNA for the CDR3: TGTGCCAGCAGGTCCAAATGGACAGGGGTAGACCAGCCCCAGCATTTT. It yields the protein CASRSKWTGVDQPQHF. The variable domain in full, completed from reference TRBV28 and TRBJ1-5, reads DVKVTQSSRYLVKRTGEKVFLECVQDMDHENMFWYRQDPGLGLRLIYFSYDVKMKEKGDIPEGYSVSREKKERFSLILESASTNQTSMYLCASRSKWTGVDQPQHFGDGTRLSIL.

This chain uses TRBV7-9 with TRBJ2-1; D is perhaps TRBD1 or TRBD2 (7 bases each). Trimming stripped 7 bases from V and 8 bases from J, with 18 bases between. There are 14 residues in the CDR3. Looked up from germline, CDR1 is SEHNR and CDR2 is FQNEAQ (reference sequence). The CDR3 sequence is CASTKTGRGDEQFF. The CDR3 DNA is TGTGCCAGCACCAAGACAGGGAGGGGGGATGAGCAGTTCTTC.

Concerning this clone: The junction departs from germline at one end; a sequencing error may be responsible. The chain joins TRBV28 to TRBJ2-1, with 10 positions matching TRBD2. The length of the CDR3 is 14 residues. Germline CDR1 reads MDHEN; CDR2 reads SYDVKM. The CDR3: CASTLAGGLGEQFF. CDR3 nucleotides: TGTGCCAGCACTTTAGCGGGAGGCCTAGGGGAGCAGTTCTTC.

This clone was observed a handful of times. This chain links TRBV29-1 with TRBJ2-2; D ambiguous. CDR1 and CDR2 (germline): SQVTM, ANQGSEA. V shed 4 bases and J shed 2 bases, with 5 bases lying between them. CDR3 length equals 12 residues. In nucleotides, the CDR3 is TGCAGCGTTGGGCCTAACACCGGGGAGCTGTTTTTT. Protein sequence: CSVGPNTGELFF.